The text below deals with one T cell receptor beta chain. This sample was included in a study of blood T cell repertoires in COVID-19. Sequencing used immunoSEQ multiplex PCR; TCRdb keeps in-frame clones, though not all of them. Of about 280,000 clones in the sample, 82% are singletons; the top ten hold roughly 4.7%. Germline V gene lookup returns CDR1 SGHRS and CDR2 YFSETQ. The CDR3 totals 15 residues. V was pared by 7 bases and J by 2 bases, with 17 bases between. The J gene is TRBJ2-3, the V gene TRBV5-1, with D tentatively TRBD2 (6 bases). What was sequenced was PBMCs or T cells enriched from blood (not recorded which). The clonotype comes from a man aged 40-49 years who had been exposed to COVID-19. CDR3 residues: CASGRDLPLTDTQYF. For the CDR3, the DNA is TGCGCCAGCGGACGGGACTTACCCCTCACAGATACGCAGTATTTT.